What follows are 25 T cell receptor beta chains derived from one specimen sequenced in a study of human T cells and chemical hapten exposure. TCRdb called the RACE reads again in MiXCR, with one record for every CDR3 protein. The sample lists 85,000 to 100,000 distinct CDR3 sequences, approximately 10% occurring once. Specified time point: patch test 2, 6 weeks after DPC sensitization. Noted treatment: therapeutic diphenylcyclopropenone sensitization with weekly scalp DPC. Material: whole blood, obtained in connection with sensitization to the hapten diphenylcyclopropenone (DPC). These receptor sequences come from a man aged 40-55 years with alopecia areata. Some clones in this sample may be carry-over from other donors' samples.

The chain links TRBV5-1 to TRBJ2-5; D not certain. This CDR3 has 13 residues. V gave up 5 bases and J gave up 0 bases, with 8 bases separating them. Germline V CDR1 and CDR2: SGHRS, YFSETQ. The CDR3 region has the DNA TGCGCCAGCAGAAGGACGGACCAAGAGACCCAGTACTTC. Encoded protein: CASRRTDQETQYF.

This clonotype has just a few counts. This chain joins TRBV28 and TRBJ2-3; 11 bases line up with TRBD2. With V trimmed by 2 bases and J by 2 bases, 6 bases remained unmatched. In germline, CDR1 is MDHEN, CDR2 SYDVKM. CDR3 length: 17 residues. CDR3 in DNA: TGTGCCAGCAGTTTACCCGGGACTAGCGGCATCACAGATACGCAGTATTTT. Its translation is CASSLPGTSGITDTQYF. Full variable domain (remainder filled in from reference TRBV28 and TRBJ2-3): DVKVTQSSRYLVKRTGEKVFLECVQDMDHENMFWYRQDPGLGLRLIYFSYDVKMKEKGDIPEGYSVSREKKERFSLILESASTNQTSMYLCASSLPGTSGITDTQYFGPGTRLTVL.

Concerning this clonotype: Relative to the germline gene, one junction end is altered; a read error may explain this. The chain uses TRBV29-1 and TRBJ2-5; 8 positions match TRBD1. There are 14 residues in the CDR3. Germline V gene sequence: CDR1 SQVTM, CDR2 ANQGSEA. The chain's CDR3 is CSATAGGSQGTQYF. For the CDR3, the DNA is TGCAGCGCCACCGCAGGGGGCTCCCAAGGGACCCAGTACTTC.

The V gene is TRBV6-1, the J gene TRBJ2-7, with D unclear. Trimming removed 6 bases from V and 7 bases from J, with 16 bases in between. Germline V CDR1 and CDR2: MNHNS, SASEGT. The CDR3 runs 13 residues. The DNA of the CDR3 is TGTGCCAGCAGGGCGGCTAGTTACTATGAGCAGTACTTC. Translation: CASRAASYYEQYF.

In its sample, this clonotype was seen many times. The CDR3 sequence is CASSFRENYGYTF. DNA of the CDR3: TGTGCCAGCAGTTTCAGAGAGAACTATGGCTACACCTTC. This chain links TRBV27 with TRBJ1-2; D is unresolved. Germline V gene data show CDR1 as MNHEY and CDR2 as SMNVEV (reference sequence). The CDR3 runs to 13 residues. V was shortened by 3 bases and J by 2 bases, with 7 bases between the two germline ends.

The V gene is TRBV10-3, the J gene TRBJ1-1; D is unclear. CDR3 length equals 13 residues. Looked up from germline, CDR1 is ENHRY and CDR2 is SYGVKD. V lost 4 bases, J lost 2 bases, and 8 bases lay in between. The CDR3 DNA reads TGTGCCATCAGTGTTGAAGTTAACACTGAAGCTTTCTTT. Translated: CAISVEVNTEAFF.

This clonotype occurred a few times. For the CDR3, the DNA is TGTGCCAGCAGCTTAGTGGCAGGGCCCACTGAAGCTTTCTTT. This translates into CASSLVAGPTEAFF. The J gene is TRBJ1-1, the V gene TRBV7-2; maybe TRBD1 (5 bases). From germline, CDR1 is SGHTA and CDR2 FQGNSA. There are 14 residues in the CDR3. V was cut by 1 base and J by 4 bases, with 10 bases left in between.

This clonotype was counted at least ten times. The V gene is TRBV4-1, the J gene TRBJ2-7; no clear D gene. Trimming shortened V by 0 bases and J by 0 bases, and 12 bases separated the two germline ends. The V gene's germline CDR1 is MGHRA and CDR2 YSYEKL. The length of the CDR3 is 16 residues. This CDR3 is CASSQDRSGTSYEQYV. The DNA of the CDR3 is TGCGCCAGCAGCCAAGATAGGTCCGGAACCTCCTACGAGCAGTACGTC.

Here the CDR3 DNA reads TGTGCCAGCAGTTTGGTTGGCAGTTTCAATGAGCAGTTCTTC. Protein sequence: CASSLVGSFNEQFF. This rearrangement joins TRBV28 to TRBJ2-1, with D unclear. Per germline, CDR1 MDHEN and CDR2 SYDVKM. V was shortened by 3 bases and J by 6 bases, with 12 bases between the two germline ends. The CDR3 loop spans 14 amino acids.

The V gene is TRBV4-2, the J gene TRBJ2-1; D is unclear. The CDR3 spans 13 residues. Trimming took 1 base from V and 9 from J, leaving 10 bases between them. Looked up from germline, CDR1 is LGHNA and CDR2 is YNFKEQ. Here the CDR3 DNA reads TGTGCCAGCAGCCAAGGTTCAGGCCCTGAGCAGTTCTTC. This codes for CASSQGSGPEQFF.

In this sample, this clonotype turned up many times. CDR3 sequence reads: CASSLTSPWGTQYF. As DNA, the CDR3 is TGTGCCAGCAGCTTAACTAGCCCCTGGGGTACGCAGTATTTT. The gene calls are TRBV11-2 and TRBJ2-3, with D tentatively TRBD2 (6 bases). CDR1 and CDR2 from the germline V gene are SGHAT and FQNNGV. V lost 2 bases to trimming and J lost 8 bases, with 14 bases between them. This CDR3 contains 14 residues. The entire variable domain, with the rest obtained from reference TRBV11-2 and TRBJ2-3, is as follows: EAGVAQSPRYKIIEKRQSVAFWCNPISGHATLYWYQQILGQGPKLLIQFQNNGVVDDSQLPKDRFSAERLKGVDSTLKIQPAKLEDSAVYLCASSLTSPWGTQYFGPGTRLTVL.

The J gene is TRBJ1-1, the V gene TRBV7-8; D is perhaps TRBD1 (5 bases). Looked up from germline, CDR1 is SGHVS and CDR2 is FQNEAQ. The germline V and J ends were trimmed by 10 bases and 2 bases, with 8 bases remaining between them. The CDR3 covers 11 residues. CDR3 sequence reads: CAIGGNTEAFF. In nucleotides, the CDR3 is TGTGCCATCGGGGGTAACACTGAAGCTTTCTTT.

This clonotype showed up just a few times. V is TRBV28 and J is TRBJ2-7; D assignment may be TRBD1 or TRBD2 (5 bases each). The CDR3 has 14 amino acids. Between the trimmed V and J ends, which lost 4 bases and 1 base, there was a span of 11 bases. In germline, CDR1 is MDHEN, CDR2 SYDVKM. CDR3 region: CASSWDRASYEQYF. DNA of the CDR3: TGTGCCAGCAGTTGGGACCGCGCATCCTACGAGCAGTACTTC.

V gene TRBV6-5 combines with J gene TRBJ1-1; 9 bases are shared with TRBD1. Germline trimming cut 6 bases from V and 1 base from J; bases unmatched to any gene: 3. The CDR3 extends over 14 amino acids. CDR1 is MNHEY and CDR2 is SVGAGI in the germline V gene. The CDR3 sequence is CASRTGQGNTEAFF. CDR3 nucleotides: TGTGCCAGCAGGACGGGACAGGGGAACACTGAAGCTTTCTTT.

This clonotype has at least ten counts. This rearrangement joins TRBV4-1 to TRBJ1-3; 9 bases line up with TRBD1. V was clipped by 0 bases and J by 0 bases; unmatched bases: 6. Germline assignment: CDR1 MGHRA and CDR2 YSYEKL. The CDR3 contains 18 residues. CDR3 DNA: TGCGCCAGCAGCCAAGATGGACAGGGGATGGGCTCTGGAAACACCATATATTTT. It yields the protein CASSQDGQGMGSGNTIYF.

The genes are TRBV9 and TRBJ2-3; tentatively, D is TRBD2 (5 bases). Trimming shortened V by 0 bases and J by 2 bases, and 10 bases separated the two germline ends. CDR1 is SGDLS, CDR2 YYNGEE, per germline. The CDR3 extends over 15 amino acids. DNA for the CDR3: TGTGCCAGCAGCGTAGTCGGGCGGGCCACAGATACGCAGTATTTT. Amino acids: CASSVVGRATDTQYF.

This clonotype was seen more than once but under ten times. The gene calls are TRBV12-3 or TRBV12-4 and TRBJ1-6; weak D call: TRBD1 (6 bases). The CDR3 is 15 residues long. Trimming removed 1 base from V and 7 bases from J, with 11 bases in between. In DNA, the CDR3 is TGTGCCAGCAGTTTAGGCGGCAGGGGAAATTCACCCCTCCACTTT. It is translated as CASSLGGRGNSPLHF.

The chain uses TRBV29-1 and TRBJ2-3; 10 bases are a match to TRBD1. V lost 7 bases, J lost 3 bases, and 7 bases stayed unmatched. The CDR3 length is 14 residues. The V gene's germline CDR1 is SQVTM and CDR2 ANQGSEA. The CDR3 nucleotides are TGCAGCGGGAGGACAGGGGGACGGACAGATACGCAGTATTTT. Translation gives CSGRTGGRTDTQYF.

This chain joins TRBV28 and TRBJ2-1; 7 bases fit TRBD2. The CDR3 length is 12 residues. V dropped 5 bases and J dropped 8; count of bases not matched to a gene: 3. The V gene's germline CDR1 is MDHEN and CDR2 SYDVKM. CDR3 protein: CASSRLAHEQFF. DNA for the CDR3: TGTGCCAGCAGTAGACTAGCCCATGAGCAGTTCTTC.

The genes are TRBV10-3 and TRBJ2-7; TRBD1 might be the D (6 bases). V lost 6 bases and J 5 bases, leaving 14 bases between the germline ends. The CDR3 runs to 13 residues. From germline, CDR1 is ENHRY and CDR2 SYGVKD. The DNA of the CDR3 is TGTGCCATCAGCTCCGGGTCAGGGGACGAGCAGTACGTC. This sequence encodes CAISSGSGDEQYV.

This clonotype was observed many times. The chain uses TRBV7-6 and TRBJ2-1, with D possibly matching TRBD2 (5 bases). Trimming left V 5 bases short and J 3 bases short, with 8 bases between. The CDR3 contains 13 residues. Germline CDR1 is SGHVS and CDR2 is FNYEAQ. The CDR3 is CASSPGNYNEQFF. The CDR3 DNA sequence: TGTGCCAGCAGCCCCGGGAACTACAATGAGCAGTTCTTC.

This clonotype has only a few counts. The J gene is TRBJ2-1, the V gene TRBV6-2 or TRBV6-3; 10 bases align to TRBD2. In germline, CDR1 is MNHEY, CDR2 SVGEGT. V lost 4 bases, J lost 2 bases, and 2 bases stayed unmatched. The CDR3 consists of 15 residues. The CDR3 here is CASSSTSGAYNEQFF. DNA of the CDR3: TGTGCCAGCAGTTCTACTAGCGGGGCCTACAATGAGCAGTTCTTC.

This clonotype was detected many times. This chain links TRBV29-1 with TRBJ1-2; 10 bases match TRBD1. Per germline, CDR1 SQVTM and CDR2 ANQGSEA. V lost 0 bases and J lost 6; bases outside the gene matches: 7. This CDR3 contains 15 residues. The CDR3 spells CSVEDFTGTGDGYTF. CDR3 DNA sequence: TGCAGCGTTGAAGATTTTACCGGGACAGGGGATGGCTACACCTTC.

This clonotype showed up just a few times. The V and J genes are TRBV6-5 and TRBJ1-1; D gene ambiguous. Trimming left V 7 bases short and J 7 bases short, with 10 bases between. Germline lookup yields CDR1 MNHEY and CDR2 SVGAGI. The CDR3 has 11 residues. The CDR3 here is CASINMGEAFF. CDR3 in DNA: TGTGCCAGCATAAACATGGGTGAAGCTTTCTTT.

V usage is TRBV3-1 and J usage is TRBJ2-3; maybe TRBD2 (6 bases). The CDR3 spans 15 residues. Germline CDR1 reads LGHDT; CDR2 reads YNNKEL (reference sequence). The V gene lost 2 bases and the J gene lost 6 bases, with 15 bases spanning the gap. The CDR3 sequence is CASSQSSAARDTQYF. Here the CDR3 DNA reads TGTGCCAGCAGCCAATCTAGCGCCGCGCGGGATACGCAGTATTTT.